Many counts were recorded for the clone carrying this T cell receptor (beta chain). Its target is unknown. Unique molecular identifiers (one per individual cDNA molecule) were attached. MiXCR was run by TCRdb on the 5' RACE reads, yielding one entry per CDR3 protein. This table has tens of thousands of distinct CDR3 sequences, 10% appearing once. The sample comes from a study of early T cells in non-severe SARS-CoV-2 infection. The overall study: Chains from this unsorted whole-blood bulk RNA could not be paired.

CDR1 is LNHDA, CDR2 SQIVND, per germline (reference sequence). V lost 5 bases, J lost 0 bases, and 11 bases lay in between. The CDR3 extends over 14 amino acids. Overall study findings and caveats: Anti-spike CD8 specificities were favored by VDJdb matching, whose results missed private and CD4 specificities.

This clonotype was obtained from an adult who was a healthcare worker with PCR-confirmed SARS-CoV-2 infection or an uninfected control (not recorded which). Sequencing used whole blood, obtained at baseline. The chain uses TRBV19 and TRBJ2-7; no firm D call. The CDR3 sequence is CASSSRTVSYEQYF. CDR3 bases: TGTGCCAGTAGTTCCCGGACGGTCTCCTACGAGCAGTACTTC.